Following are 10 T cell receptor beta chains from one sample sequenced in a study of graft-versus-host responses after intestinal transplantation. The method was immunoSEQ multiplex PCR; TCRdb's version includes in-frame clones alone and lacks a portion of them. The repertoire consists of about 31,000 clones, with around 83% occurring once and the leading ten covering around a fifth. The antigens these receptors bind are not known. The material sequenced was unstimulated CD8+ T cells sorted from spleen or lymph node cells, taken before intestinal transplant. Receptors originate from a human donor who received an intestinal transplant.

The CDR3 region is CASSASSGRSTDTQYF. As DNA, the CDR3 is TGTGCCAGCAGTGCCAGTAGCGGGAGGAGCACAGATACGCAGTATTTT. V gene TRBV9 combines with J gene TRBJ2-3; 10 nucleotides match TRBD2. The V gene end was trimmed by 5 bases and the J gene end by 0 bases; junction bases not matched to a gene: 6. CDR1 is SGDLS, CDR2 YYNGEE, per germline. The CDR3 covers 16 residues.

Written as DNA, the CDR3 is TGCAGCGCGATGCCCTCGGACAGACACACTGAAGCTTTCTTT. Amino acid sequence: CSAMPSDRHTEAFF. This chain joins TRBV29-1 and TRBJ1-1, with D perhaps TRBD1 (6 bases). The CDR3 has 14 residues. Trimming cost V 7 bases and J 3 bases, with 18 bases left between them. Germline V gene sequence: CDR1 SQVTM, CDR2 ANQGSEA.

This clone was observed a single time. V and J are TRBV4-1 and TRBJ1-5, with D perhaps TRBD1 (5 bases). Per the germline V gene, CDR1 is MGHRA and CDR2 is YSYEKL. This CDR3 has 16 residues. Trimming removed 0 bases at V and 2 bases at J, with 11 bases between. The CDR3 sequence is CASSQDGGVRNQPQHF. The CDR3, as DNA: TGCGCCAGCAGCCAAGATGGGGGGGTCCGCAATCAGCCCCAGCATTTT.

The chain uses TRBV2 and TRBJ1-4; the match to TRBD1 covers 10 bases. This CDR3 region has 15 residues. Germline CDR1 is SNHLY and CDR2 is FYNNEI. V lost 6 bases and J lost 4; bases outside the gene matches: 5. The CDR3 loop reads CASSQTGGDNEKLFF. CDR3 nucleotides: TGTGCCAGCAGCCAGACAGGGGGCGATAATGAAAAACTGTTTTTT.

The genes are TRBV6-5 and TRBJ2-3; 7 bases are a match to TRBD2. V lost 5 bases to trimming and J lost 1 base; unmatched junction nucleotides: 6. This CDR3 region has 15 residues. Germline loops: CDR1 MNHEY, CDR2 SVGAGI. CDR3 sequence: CASSQLARGTDTQYF. Here the CDR3 DNA reads TGTGCCAGCAGTCAACTAGCGAGAGGCACAGATACGCAGTATTTT.

The chain couples TRBV27 to TRBJ1-5; 7 bases map to TRBD1. The V gene's germline CDR1 is MNHEY and CDR2 SMNVEV (reference sequence). CDR3 size: 14 residues. J gave up 7 bases and V 6 bases, and 9 bases lay outside the gene matches. The CDR3 bases are TGTGCCAGCAGCCCCGGACAGGCCCTCCAGCCCCAGCATTTT. Translation gives CASSPGQALQPQHF.

DNA of the CDR3: TGTGCCAGCAGCTTAAATTCCCCGGACAGGGGGCCCAATCAGCCCCAGCATTTT. It translates to CASSLNSPDRGPNQPQHF. The chain uses TRBV13 and TRBJ1-5; 11 bases fit TRBD1. The germline V gene has CDR1 PRHDT and CDR2 FYEKMQ (reference sequence). The V segment lost 2 bases and the J segment 3 bases; nucleotides outside the gene matches: 9. The CDR3 contains 18 residues.

CDR3 bases: TGTGCCAGCAGTTACTTTGGACACCGCTACAATGAGCAGTTCTTC. Translating it yields CASSYFGHRYNEQFF. The rearrangement links TRBV6-5 to TRBJ2-1, with D possibly matching TRBD1 (5 bases). Trimming pared 1 base from V and 3 bases from J, leaving 10 bases between. CDR1 is MNHEY and CDR2 is SVGAGI in the germline V gene. CDR3 length: 15 residues.

This sequence joins TRBV29-1 and TRBJ2-7, with 11 positions matching TRBD2. The CDR3 has 17 amino acids. Germline V CDR1 and CDR2: SQVTM, ANQGSEA. The ends lost 1 base at V and 3 bases at J; junction bases unmatched: 11. CDR3 protein: CSVEGGPVAGGNYEQYF. Here the CDR3 DNA reads TGCAGCGTTGAAGGGGGGCCTGTAGCGGGAGGGAACTACGAGCAGTACTTC.

This CDR3 is CASSATGPYEQYF. The CDR3 DNA reads TGCGCCAGCAGCGCGACAGGGCCCTACGAGCAGTACTTC. This chain joins TRBV5-1 and TRBJ2-7, with TRBD1 identical over 7 bases. CDR3 length equals 13 residues. From germline, CDR1 is SGHRS and CDR2 YFSETQ. The ends lost 4 bases at V and 2 bases at J; junction bases unmatched: 3. Based on the CDR3 plus reference TRBV5-1 and TRBJ2-7, the full variable domain is KAGVTQTPRYLIKTRGQQVTLSCSPISGHRSVSWYQQTPGQGLQFLFEYFSETQRNKGNFPGRFSGRQFSNSRSEMNVSTLELGDSALYLCASSATGPYEQYFGPGTRLTVT.